The clone carrying this T cell receptor (beta chain) was counted a few times. As yet, its antigen is unknown. A 5'RACE reaction primed in the constant segment made cDNA libraries of TCR alpha and TCR beta, and these carried sample barcodes and UMIs. A single record per CDR3 protein comes from TCRdb applying MiXCR to the 5' RACE reads. The table lists roughly 480,000 distinct CDR3 sequences, approximately 23% of them singletons. This record belongs to a study of T-cell memory formation after mild COVID-19. Study-level background: Largely, TCR clusters stayed within a single donor.

General study findings and limits: Day 15 to 85 contractors were CD4/CD8 balanced; later expanders leaned CD4+. Some SARS-CoV-2-responding clones were already detected in memory before infection.

The receptor was derived from an adult woman who had mild COVID-19 (a few samples of this study predate the infection). Cell type and time point are not known. Sequences were obtained from PBMCs or a T cell subset sorted from them (not recorded which).

The CDR3 DNA reads TGTGCCAGCAGCGTAGTCCCGGGAGTCCCCGCCGAGCAGTACTTC. This translates into CASSVVPGVPAEQYF. The chain uses TRBV9 and TRBJ2-7; D may be TRBD2 (6 bases). Trimming removed 0 bases from V and 6 bases from J, with 16 bases in between. Per germline, CDR1 SGDLS and CDR2 YYNGEE. This CDR3 is 15 amino acids long.